One sample yielded the 14 T cell receptor beta chains listed below, sequenced in a study of blood T cell repertoires in COVID-19. Only in-frame clones appear in the TCRdb table, and some are missing; sequencing was by immunoSEQ multiplex PCR. Among 150,000 to 200,000 clones listed, 81% were seen once. Input material: peripheral blood. The receptors here all came from a woman in her forties with COVID-19, enrolled during active disease.

The V gene is TRBV25-1, the J gene TRBJ2-3; 7 nucleotides agree with TRBD1. This CDR3 contains 14 residues. Germline assignment: CDR1 MGHDK and CDR2 SYGVNS. Trimming removed 3 bases from V and 4 bases from J; junction bases left unmatched: 4. CDR3 in DNA: TGTGCCAGCAGTGATAGCACAGGGGCAGATACGCAGTATTTT. The encoded protein is CASSDSTGADTQYF.

The rearrangement uses TRBV27 and TRBJ2-3; TRBD1 is a possible D gene (5 bases). Germline V CDR1 and CDR2: MNHEY, SMNVEV (reference sequence). V shed 2 bases and J shed 6 bases, with 18 bases lying between them. The CDR3 loop spans 16 amino acids. The CDR3 spells CASSLRRAQGKDTQYF. Written as DNA, the CDR3 is TGTGCCAGCAGTTTACGAAGGGCGCAGGGTAAGGATACGCAGTATTTT.

CDR3 protein: CASSGLPGQDTGELFF. The DNA of the CDR3 is TGTGCCAGCAGCGGCCTCCCGGGACAAGACACCGGGGAGCTGTTTTTT. The chain uses TRBV3-1 (or the pseudogene TRBV3-2) and TRBJ2-2, with a tentative D call TRBD1 (6 bases). The CDR3 extends over 16 amino acids. Trimming removed 5 bases at V and 3 bases at J, with 16 bases between. Germline CDR1 LGHDT, CDR2 YNNKEL (reference sequence).

The V and J genes are TRBV19 and TRBJ1-2; 8 bases match TRBD1. The CDR3 covers 16 residues. Germline assignment: CDR1 LNHDA and CDR2 SQIVND (reference sequence). The junction had 15 bases not matched to a gene; V was cut back by 4 bases and J by 8 bases. In DNA, the CDR3 is TGTGCCAGTAGTAGGGGACAGGTTTCAAGCCAGGGCGGCTACACCTTC. It yields the protein CASSRGQVSSQGGYTF.

J is TRBJ1-5 and V is TRBV5-8; 9 bases line up with TRBD1. CDR3 length equals 15 residues. Germline loops: CDR1 SGHTS, CDR2 YDEGEE. V lost 3 bases, J lost 5 bases, and 6 bases stayed unmatched. The CDR3 nucleotides are TGTGCCAGCAGCTCGGGACAGGGAACCGATCAGCCCCAGCATTTT. The encoded protein is CASSSGQGTDQPQHF. Complete variable domain (other parts from reference TRBV5-8 and TRBJ1-5): EAGVTQSPTHLIKTRGQQATLRCSPISGHTSVYWYQQALGLGLQFLLWYDEGEERNRGNFPPRFSGRQFPNYSSELNVNALELEDSALYLCASSSGQGTDQPQHFGDGTRLSIL.

The V call is TRBV5-6, the J call TRBJ1-1, with TRBD1 as a possible D gene (5 bases). V lost 4 bases to trimming and J lost 6 bases, with 13 bases between them. The germline gives CDR1 SGHDT, CDR2 YYEEEE. This CDR3 is built from 13 residues. The CDR3 reads CASSTRYRSEAFF. CDR3 DNA: TGTGCCAGCAGCACCCGCTACAGGTCTGAAGCTTTCTTT.

This clone has just one count. The CDR3 DNA follows: TGTGCCAGCAGTTACTCGAGAACCCGCACAGATACGCAGTATTTT. This encodes CASSYSRTRTDTQYF. The rearrangement uses TRBV6-5 and TRBJ2-3, with D uncertain. Germline CDR1 is MNHEY and CDR2 is SVGAGI. The V gene lost 0 bases and the J gene lost 1 base, with 8 bases spanning the gap. The CDR3 runs to 15 residues.

As DNA, the CDR3 is TGCGCCAGCAGCCAAAACCCGGGCACTGAAGCTTTCTTT. The encoded protein is CASSQNPGTEAFF. The J gene is TRBJ1-1, the V gene TRBV4-1; D is unclear. The germline V and J ends were trimmed by 2 bases and 4 bases, with 8 bases remaining between them. Germline V gene sequence: CDR1 MGHRA, CDR2 YSYEKL. The length of the CDR3 is 13 residues.

This clone came up many times. The chain links TRBV11-2 to TRBJ2-5; 9 bases match TRBD1. In germline, CDR1 is SGHAT, CDR2 FQNNGV. Trimming took 5 bases from V and 4 from J; bases not matched to a gene: 5. The CDR3 sequence is 14 residues long. In DNA form, the CDR3 reads TGTGCCAGCAGCCGACAGGGGGTAGGAGAGACCCAGTACTTC. Translation gives CASSRQGVGETQYF.

The V gene is TRBV2, the J gene TRBJ2-7, with TRBD2 matching over 16 bases. This CDR3 has 17 residues. The junction had 10 bases not matched to a gene; V was cut back by 8 bases and J by 3 bases. Germline V gene data show CDR1 as SNHLY and CDR2 as FYNNEI. The CDR3, as DNA: TGTGCCAGCTTGGGGACTAGCGGGAGGGCCCTCTACTACGAGCAGTACTTC. Its protein product is CASLGTSGRALYYEQYF.

The V and J genes are TRBV4-2 and TRBJ2-1, with TRBD2 identical over 9 bases. The CDR3 contains 15 residues. V lost 0 bases to trimming and J lost 8 bases; unmatched junction nucleotides: 5. From germline, CDR1 is LGHNA and CDR2 YNFKEQ. The CDR3 nucleotides are TGTGCCAGCAGCCAAGATGTAGCGGGAGAGGATGAGCAGTTCTTC. It specifies CASSQDVAGEDEQFF.

V usage is TRBV7-9 and J usage is TRBJ1-1; tentative D call: TRBD1 (6 bases). V lost 3 bases and J lost 6, with 8 bases in between. This CDR3 is built from 12 residues. Germline CDR1 and CDR2: SEHNR and FQNEAQ (reference sequence). The CDR3 coding sequence is TGTGCCAGCAGCTTGGGGGGGCCTGAAGCTTTCTTT. This gives the protein CASSLGGPEAFF.

This clone was observed a few times. The CDR3 bases are TGTGCCAGCAGCGGGGGAGGACCCCTCTACAATGAGCAGTTCTTC. Translated, it gives CASSGGGPLYNEQFF. The rearrangement joins TRBV7-9 to TRBJ2-1, with D maybe TRBD2 (6 bases). Per the germline V gene, CDR1 is SEHNR and CDR2 is FQNEAQ (reference sequence). V lost 5 bases, J lost 3 bases, and 14 bases lay in between. The CDR3 extends over 15 amino acids. Variable domain in full (rest from reference TRBV7-9 and TRBJ2-1): DTGVSQNPRHKITKRGQNVTFRCDPISEHNRLYWYRQTLGQGPEFLTYFQNEAQLEKSRLLSDRFSAERPKGSFSTLEIQRTEQGDSAMYLCASSGGGPLYNEQFFGPGTRLTVL.

The V gene is TRBV18, the J gene TRBJ2-7; 9 positions match TRBD1. V shed 6 bases, J shed 6 bases, and the junction held 9 bases outside the gene matches. The CDR3 spans 14 residues. Germline V gives CDR1 KGHSH, CDR2 LQKENI. CDR3 sequence reads: CASSSRDRVFEQYF. CDR3 sequence (DNA): TGTGCCAGCTCCTCCCGGGACAGGGTATTCGAGCAGTACTTC. Drawing the rest from reference TRBV18 and TRBJ2-7, the complete variable domain is NAGVMQNPRHLVRRRGQEARLRCSPMKGHSHVYWYRQLPEEGLKFMVYLQKENIIDESGMPKERFSAEFPKEGPSILRIQQVVRGDSAAYFCASSSRDRVFEQYFGPGTRLTVT.